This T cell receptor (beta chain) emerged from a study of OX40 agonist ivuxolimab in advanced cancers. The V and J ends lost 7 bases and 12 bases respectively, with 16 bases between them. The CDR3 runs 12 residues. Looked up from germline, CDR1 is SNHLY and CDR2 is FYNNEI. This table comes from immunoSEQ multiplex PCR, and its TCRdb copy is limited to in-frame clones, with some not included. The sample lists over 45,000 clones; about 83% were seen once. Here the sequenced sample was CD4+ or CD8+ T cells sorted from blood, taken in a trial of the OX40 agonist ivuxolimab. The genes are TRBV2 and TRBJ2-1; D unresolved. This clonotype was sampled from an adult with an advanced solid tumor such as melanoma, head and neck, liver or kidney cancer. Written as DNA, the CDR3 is TGTGCCAGCACTAGGTCAATAAGTTGGCAGTTCTTC. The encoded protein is CASTRSISWQFF.